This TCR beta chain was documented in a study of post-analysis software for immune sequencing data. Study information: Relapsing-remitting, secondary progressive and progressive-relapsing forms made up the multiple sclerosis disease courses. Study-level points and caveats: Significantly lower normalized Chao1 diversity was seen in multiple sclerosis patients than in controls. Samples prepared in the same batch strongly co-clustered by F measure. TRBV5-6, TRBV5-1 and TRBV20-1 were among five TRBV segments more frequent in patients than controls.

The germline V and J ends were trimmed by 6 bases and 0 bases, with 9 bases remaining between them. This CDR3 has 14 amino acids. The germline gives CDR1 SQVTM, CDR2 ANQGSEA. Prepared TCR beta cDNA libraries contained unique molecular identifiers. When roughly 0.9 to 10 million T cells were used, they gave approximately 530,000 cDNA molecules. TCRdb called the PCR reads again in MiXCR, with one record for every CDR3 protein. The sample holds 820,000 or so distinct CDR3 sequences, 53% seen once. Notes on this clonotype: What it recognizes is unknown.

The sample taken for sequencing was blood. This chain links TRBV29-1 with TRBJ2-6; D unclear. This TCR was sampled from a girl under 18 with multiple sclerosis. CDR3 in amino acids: CSVLVSSGANVLTF. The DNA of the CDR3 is TGCAGCGTCCTAGTCTCCTCTGGGGCCAACGTCCTGACTTTC. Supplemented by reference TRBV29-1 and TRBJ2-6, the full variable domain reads SAVISQKPSRDICQRGTSLTIQCQVDSQVTMMFWYRQQPGQSLTLIATANQGSEATYESGFVIDKFPISRPNLTFSTLTVSNMSPEDSSIYLCSVLVSSGANVLTFGAGSRLTVL.